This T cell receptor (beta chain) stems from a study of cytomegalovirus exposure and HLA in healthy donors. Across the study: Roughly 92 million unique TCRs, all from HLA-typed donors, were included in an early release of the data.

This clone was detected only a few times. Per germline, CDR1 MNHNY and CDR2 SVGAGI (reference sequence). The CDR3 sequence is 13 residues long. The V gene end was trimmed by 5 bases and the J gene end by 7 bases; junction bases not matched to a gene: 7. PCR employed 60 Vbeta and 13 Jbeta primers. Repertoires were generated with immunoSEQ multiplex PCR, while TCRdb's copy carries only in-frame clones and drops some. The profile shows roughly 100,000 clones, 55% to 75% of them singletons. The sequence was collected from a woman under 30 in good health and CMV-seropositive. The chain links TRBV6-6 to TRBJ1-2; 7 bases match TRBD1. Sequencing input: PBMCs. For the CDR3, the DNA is TGTGCCAGCAGTCCAACGACAGGGTTTGGCTACACCTTC. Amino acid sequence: CASSPTTGFGYTF.